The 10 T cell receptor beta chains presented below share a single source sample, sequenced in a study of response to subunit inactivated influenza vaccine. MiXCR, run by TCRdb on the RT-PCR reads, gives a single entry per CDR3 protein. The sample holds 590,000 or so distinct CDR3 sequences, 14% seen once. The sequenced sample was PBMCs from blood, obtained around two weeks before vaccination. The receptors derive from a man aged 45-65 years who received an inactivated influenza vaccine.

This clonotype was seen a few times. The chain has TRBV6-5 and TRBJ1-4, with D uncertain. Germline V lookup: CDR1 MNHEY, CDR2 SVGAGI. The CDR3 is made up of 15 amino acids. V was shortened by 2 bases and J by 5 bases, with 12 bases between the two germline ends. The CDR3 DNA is TGTGCCAGCAGTTACGGTTGGCGCCCCAATGAAAAACTGTTTTTT. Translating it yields CASSYGWRPNEKLFF.

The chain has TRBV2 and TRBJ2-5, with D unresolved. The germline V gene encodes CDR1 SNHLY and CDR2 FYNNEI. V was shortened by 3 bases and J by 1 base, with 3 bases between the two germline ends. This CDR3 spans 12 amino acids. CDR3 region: CASSDAQETQYF. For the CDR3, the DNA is TGTGCCAGCAGTGATGCCCAAGAGACCCAGTACTTC. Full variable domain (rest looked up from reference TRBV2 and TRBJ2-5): EPEVTQTPSHQVTQMGQEVILRCVPISNHLYFYWYRQILGQKVEFLVSFYNNEISEKSEIFDDQFSVERPDGSNFTLKIRSTKLEDSAMYFCASSDAQETQYFGPGTRLLVL.

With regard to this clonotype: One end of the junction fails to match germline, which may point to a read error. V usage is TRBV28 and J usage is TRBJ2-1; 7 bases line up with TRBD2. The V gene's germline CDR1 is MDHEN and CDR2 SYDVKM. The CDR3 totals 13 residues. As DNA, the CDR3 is TGTGCCAGCAGCTGGGGGGGAGCCCATGAGCAGCTCTTC. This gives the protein CASSWGGAHEQLF. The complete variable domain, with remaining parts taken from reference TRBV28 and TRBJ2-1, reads DVKVTQSSRYLVKRTGEKVFLECVQDMDHENMFWYRQDPGLGLRLIYFSYDVKMKEKGDIPEGYSVSREKKERFSLILESASTNQTSMYLCASSWGGAHEQLFGPGTRLTVL.

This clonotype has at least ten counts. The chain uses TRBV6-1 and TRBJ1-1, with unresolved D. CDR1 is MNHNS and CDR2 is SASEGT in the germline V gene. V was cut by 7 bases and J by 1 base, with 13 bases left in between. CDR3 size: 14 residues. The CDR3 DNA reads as TGTGCCAGCACCCGGTGGAGTCGGAACACTGAAGCTTTCTTT. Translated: CASTRWSRNTEAFF.

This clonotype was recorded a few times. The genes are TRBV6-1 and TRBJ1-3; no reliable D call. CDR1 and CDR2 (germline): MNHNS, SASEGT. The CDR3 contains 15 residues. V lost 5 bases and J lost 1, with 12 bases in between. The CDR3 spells CASSRYGRSGNTIYF. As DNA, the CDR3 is TGTGCCAGCAGTCGATACGGGAGATCTGGAAACACCATATATTTT.

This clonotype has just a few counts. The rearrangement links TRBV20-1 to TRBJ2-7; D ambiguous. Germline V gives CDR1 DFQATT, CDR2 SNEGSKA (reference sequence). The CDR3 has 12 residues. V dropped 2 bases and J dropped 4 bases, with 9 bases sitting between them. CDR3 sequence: CSARRNGYEQYF. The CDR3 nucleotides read TGCAGTGCTAGACGGAACGGATACGAGCAGTACTTC.

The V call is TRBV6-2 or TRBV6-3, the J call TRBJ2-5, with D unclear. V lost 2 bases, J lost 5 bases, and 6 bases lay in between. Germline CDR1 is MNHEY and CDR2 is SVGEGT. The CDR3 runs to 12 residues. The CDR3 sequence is CASSYGIETQYF. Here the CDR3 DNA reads TGTGCCAGCAGTTACGGGATCGAGACCCAGTACTTC.

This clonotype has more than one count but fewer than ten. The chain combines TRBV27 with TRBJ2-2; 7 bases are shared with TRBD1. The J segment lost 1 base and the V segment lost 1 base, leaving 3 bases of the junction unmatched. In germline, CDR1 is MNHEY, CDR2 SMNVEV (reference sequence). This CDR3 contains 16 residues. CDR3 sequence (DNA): TGTGCCAGCAGTTTATTCCCAGGGGGGAACACCGGGGAGCTGTTTTTT. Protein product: CASSLFPGGNTGELFF.

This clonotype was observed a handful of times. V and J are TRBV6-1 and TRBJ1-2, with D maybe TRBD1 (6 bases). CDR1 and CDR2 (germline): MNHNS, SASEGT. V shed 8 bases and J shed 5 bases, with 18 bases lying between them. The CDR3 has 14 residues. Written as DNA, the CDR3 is TGTGCCAGCGGCCGCCCCGGGACATATTATGGCTACACCTTC. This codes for CASGRPGTYYGYTF.

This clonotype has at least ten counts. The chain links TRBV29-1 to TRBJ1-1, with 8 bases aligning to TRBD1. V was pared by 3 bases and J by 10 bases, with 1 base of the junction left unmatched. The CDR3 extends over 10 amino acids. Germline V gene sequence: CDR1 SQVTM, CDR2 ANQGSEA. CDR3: CSVDGQGAFF. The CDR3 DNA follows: TGCAGCGTTGACGGACAGGGAGCTTTCTTT.